Following are 29 T cell receptor beta chains from one sample sequenced in a study of cytotoxic CD8 clonotypes in ibrutinib-treated CLL. Sequencing was performed with immunoSEQ multiplex PCR; in TCRdb, only in-frame clones are kept and a portion is missing. Among 110,000 to 150,000 clones listed, 70% to 80% were seen once. The material was PBMCs, obtained after 12 months of ibrutinib treatment. The receptors were gathered from a human donor with chronic lymphocytic leukemia.

CDR3 sequence (DNA): TGTGCCAGCCCAGGACAGGGTACGGGGCCGGAGTACTATGGCTACACCTTC. Protein sequence: CASPGQGTGPEYYGYTF. This chain joins TRBV2 and TRBJ1-2; 8 bases align to TRBD1. This CDR3 spans 17 amino acids. J lost 3 bases, V lost 8 bases, and 17 bases had no gene match. Germline V gene lookup returns CDR1 SNHLY and CDR2 FYNNEI.

A few counts support this clone. The J gene is TRBJ2-2, the V gene TRBV7-9, with D perhaps being TRBD1 or TRBD2 (5 bases each). Germline values: CDR1 SEHNR, CDR2 FQNEAQ (reference sequence). V lost 4 bases, J lost 5 bases, and 11 bases lay in between. The CDR3 contains 14 residues. The CDR3 DNA reads TGTGCCAGCAGCTACCGGGACCTAACCGGGGAGCTGTTTTTT. Its protein is CASSYRDLTGELFF.

The chain uses TRBV15 and TRBJ1-1; D unresolved. Trimming removed 3 bases at V and 7 bases at J, with 9 bases between. Germline V gene data show CDR1 as LNHNV and CDR2 as YYDKDF (reference sequence). The CDR3 totals 12 residues. This CDR3 is CATSSHSNEAFF. CDR3 bases: TGTGCCACCAGCAGTCACTCAAATGAAGCTTTCTTT. Full variable domain (outside the CDR3, taken from reference TRBV15 and TRBJ1-1): DAMVIQNPRYQVTQFGKPVTLSCSQTLNHNVMYWYQQKSSQAPKLLFHYYDKDFNNEADTPDNFQSRRPNTSFCFLDIRSPGLGDTAMYLCATSSHSNEAFFGQGTRLTVV.

The chain combines TRBV5-1 with TRBJ2-7; D ambiguous. Germline V gene sequence: CDR1 SGHRS, CDR2 YFSETQ. CDR3 size: 13 residues. Trimming stripped 4 bases from V and 3 bases from J, with 11 bases between. CDR3 sequence (DNA): TGCGCCAGCAGCCTGGTGCGACACTACGAGCAGTACTTC. It translates to CASSLVRHYEQYF.

This sequence joins TRBV15 and TRBJ2-5; D perhaps matches TRBD1 (5 bases). The CDR3 covers 14 residues. With 1 base removed from V and 3 bases from J, the gap between germline ends came to 9 bases. CDR1 LNHNV and CDR2 YYDKDF come from the germline V gene (reference sequence). The CDR3, as DNA: TGTGCCACCAGCAGAGGACAGACCGAAGAGACCCAGTACTTC. Its translation is CATSRGQTEETQYF. Full variable domain (rest looked up from reference TRBV15 and TRBJ2-5): DAMVIQNPRYQVTQFGKPVTLSCSQTLNHNVMYWYQQKSSQAPKLLFHYYDKDFNNEADTPDNFQSRRPNTSFCFLDIRSPGLGDTAMYLCATSRGQTEETQYFGPGTRLLVL.

The genes are TRBV28 and TRBJ2-1, with 7 bases fitting TRBD1. Germline V gives CDR1 MDHEN, CDR2 SYDVKM. The length of the CDR3 is 13 residues. For the CDR3, the DNA is TGTGCTGAGGGGGCTCAGAGGGGGAATGAGCAGTTCTTC. Its protein product is CAEGAQRGNEQFF.

The chain recombines TRBV19 with TRBJ2-4; TRBD2 might be the D (6 bases). Germline CDR1 is LNHDA and CDR2 is SQIVND (reference sequence). Between the trimmed V and J ends, which lost 9 bases and 6 bases, there was a span of 12 bases. The length of the CDR3 is 12 residues. CDR3 in DNA: TGTGCCAGCGCGGCGGAGGGAAACATTCAGTACTTC. It yields the protein CASAAEGNIQYF.

The V and J genes are TRBV6-5 and TRBJ2-7, with 12 nucleotides matching TRBD2. The CDR3 has 15 amino acids. V lost 6 bases and J lost 0; bases outside the gene matches: 3. The germline CDR1 and CDR2 sequences are MNHEY and SVGAGI. DNA of the CDR3: TGTGCCAGCAGACAGGGACTAGCGGGCTCCTACGAGCAGTACTTC. It yields the protein CASRQGLAGSYEQYF.

The chain couples TRBV10-3 to TRBJ1-3, with TRBD1 as a possible D gene (6 bases). The germline V gene has CDR1 ENHRY and CDR2 SYGVKD. The CDR3 is 15 amino acids. V was clipped by 4 bases and J by 0 bases, with 10 bases between them. CDR3 bases: TGTGCCATCAGTGGCACAGGGTACTCTGGAAACACCATATATTTT. Amino acids: CAISGTGYSGNTIYF.

This chain uses TRBV5-1 with TRBJ1-5; no clear D. The ends were cut back, 5 bases at V and 3 bases at J, with 9 bases in the middle. The CDR3 extends over 13 amino acids. Looked up from germline, CDR1 is SGHRS and CDR2 is YFSETQ. The DNA of the CDR3 is TGCGCCAGCAGTTTTGACACCAATCAGCCCCAGCATTTT. Amino acid sequence: CASSFDTNQPQHF.

The gene calls are TRBV13 and TRBJ2-7; unclear D gene. Trimming left V 5 bases short and J 7 bases short, with 12 bases between. Germline lookup yields CDR1 PRHDT and CDR2 FYEKMQ (reference sequence). This CDR3 contains 12 residues. CDR3 in DNA: TGTGCCAGCAGCCAAACTGGGTCAGAGCAGTACTTC. This gives the protein CASSQTGSEQYF.

The gene calls are TRBV18 and TRBJ2-2; D may be TRBD2 (5 bases). The CDR3 loop spans 14 amino acids. From germline, CDR1 is KGHSH and CDR2 LQKENI. V was pared by 1 base and J by 4 bases, with 7 bases between. The CDR3 bases are TGTGCCAGCTCACCACGAGAGGGCACCGGGGAGCTGTTTTTT. Its translation: CASSPREGTGELFF.

The V call is TRBV9, the J call TRBJ2-5, with 16 bases that match TRBD2. The CDR3 has 18 amino acids. Germline V gene sequence: CDR1 SGDLS, CDR2 YYNGEE. V gave up 1 base and J gave up 1 base; unmatched junction bases: 4. The CDR3 region has the DNA TGTGCCAGCAGCGTAATGGGACTAGCGGGAGGGGCCCAAGAGACCCAGTACTTC. Translating it yields CASSVMGLAGGAQETQYF. The full variable domain, completed using reference TRBV9 and TRBJ2-5, is DSGVTQTPKHLITATGQRVTLRCSPRSGDLSVYWYQQSLDQGLQFLIQYYNGEERAKGNILERFSAQQFPDLHSELNLSSLELGDSALYFCASSVMGLAGGAQETQYFGPGTRLLVL.

V is TRBV18 and J is TRBJ2-2; 12 positions match TRBD1. The CDR3 length is 16 residues. Trimming removed 6 bases from V and 7 bases from J; junction bases left unmatched: 9. CDR1 is KGHSH, CDR2 LQKENI, per germline. In nucleotides, the CDR3 is TGTGCCAGCTCGTCCCGGGACAGGGGGCGTATCGGGGAGCTGTTTTTT. Translating it yields CASSSRDRGRIGELFF. Based on the CDR3 plus reference TRBV18 and TRBJ2-2, the full variable domain is NAGVMQNPRHLVRRRGQEARLRCSPMKGHSHVYWYRQLPEEGLKFMVYLQKENIIDESGMPKERFSAEFPKEGPSILRIQQVVRGDSAAYFCASSSRDRGRIGELFFGEGSRLTVL.

This clone was seen only once. V usage is TRBV2 and J usage is TRBJ1-4; possibly TRBD1 for D (5 bases). This CDR3 spans 16 amino acids. The germline V and J ends were trimmed by 6 bases and 0 bases, with 14 bases remaining between them. Germline values: CDR1 SNHLY, CDR2 FYNNEI. CDR3 nucleotides: TGTGCCAGCAGACGACTTGGGGGGACAACTAATGAAAAACTGTTTTTT. Translation gives CASRRLGGTTNEKLFF.

The chain joins TRBV19 to TRBJ2-7; a possible D gene is TRBD1 (7 bases). Trimming took off 6 bases at V and 1 base at J, with 13 bases between the two ends. In germline, CDR1 is LNHDA, CDR2 SQIVND (reference sequence). The CDR3 is 14 residues long. For the CDR3, the DNA is TGTGCCAGTAGACAGGGGACTGGGTCCTACGAGCAGTACTTC. Its protein product is CASRQGTGSYEQYF.

The chain carries TRBV4-2 and TRBJ2-3; D gene uncertain. CDR3 length equals 12 residues. Germline CDR1 LGHNA, CDR2 YNFKEQ. V was clipped by 0 bases and J by 8 bases, with 6 bases between them. CDR3 residues: CASSQESGTQYF. In DNA form, the CDR3 reads TGTGCCAGCAGCCAAGAATCGGGTACGCAGTATTTT.

The gene calls are TRBV11-2 and TRBJ2-7, with 7 bases lining up with TRBD2. CDR1 and CDR2 from the germline V gene are SGHAT and FQNNGV. The trim removed 6 bases at V and 3 bases at J, leaving 8 bases unmatched. The CDR3 is made up of 14 amino acids. This chain's CDR3 is CASRLRGFFYEQYF. DNA of the CDR3: TGTGCCAGCAGACTGCGGGGGTTCTTCTACGAGCAGTACTTC.

The chain employs TRBV18 and TRBJ1-3, with 9 bases identical to TRBD1. Per the germline V gene, CDR1 is KGHSH and CDR2 is LQKENI. V lost 3 bases and J lost 3; bases outside the gene matches: 6. CDR3 length equals 16 residues. The CDR3: CASSPMTGGHGNTIYF. The CDR3 coding sequence is TGTGCCAGCTCACCGATGACAGGGGGGCATGGAAACACCATATATTTT. Drawing the rest from reference TRBV18 and TRBJ1-3, the complete variable domain is NAGVMQNPRHLVRRRGQEARLRCSPMKGHSHVYWYRQLPEEGLKFMVYLQKENIIDESGMPKERFSAEFPKEGPSILRIQQVVRGDSAAYFCASSPMTGGHGNTIYFGEGSWLTVV.

This chain connects TRBV6-6 to TRBJ1-5, with unresolved D. Germline values: CDR1 MNHNY, CDR2 SVGAGI (reference sequence). Trimming shortened V by 6 bases and J by 4 bases, and 16 bases separated the two germline ends. This CDR3 contains 15 residues. The CDR3 region has the DNA TGTGCCAGCAGCCTCCTTCGGGGTGGGAATCAGCCCCAGCATTTT. It yields the protein CASSLLRGGNQPQHF.

This chain joins TRBV10-3 and TRBJ2-2; D is ambiguous. V was clipped by 6 bases and J by 4 bases, with 3 bases between them. This CDR3 has 11 amino acids. CDR1 is ENHRY and CDR2 is SYGVKD in the germline V gene. The CDR3 is CAIRTTGELFF. The CDR3 DNA follows: TGTGCCATCAGGACCACCGGGGAGCTGTTTTTT.

The chain couples TRBV2 to TRBJ1-5; D remains ambiguous. The V end was cut by 7 bases, the J end by 4 bases, with 11 bases between. This CDR3 comprises 13 residues. CDR1 and CDR2 (germline): SNHLY, FYNNEI. The CDR3 DNA reads as TGTGCCAGCACTAGGGATGGAAATCAGCCCCAGCATTTT. It is translated as CASTRDGNQPQHF. The full variable domain, in which reference TRBV2 and TRBJ1-5 provide the parts outside the CDR3, is EPEVTQTPSHQVTQMGQEVILRCVPISNHLYFYWYRQILGQKVEFLVSFYNNEISEKSEIFDDQFSVERPDGSNFTLKIRSTKLEDSAMYFCASTRDGNQPQHFGDGTRLSIL.

V gene TRBV6-5 combines with J gene TRBJ1-2; unclear D gene. Germline values: CDR1 MNHEY, CDR2 SVGAGI. Trimming removed 4 bases at V and 4 bases at J, with 10 bases between. The CDR3 loop spans 13 amino acids. The CDR3 spells CASSFGPSYGYTF. For the CDR3, the DNA is TGTGCCAGCAGTTTCGGTCCGTCCTATGGCTACACCTTC.

The chain employs TRBV4-1 and TRBJ1-4; D is ambiguous. The CDR3 length is 12 residues. CDR1 is MGHRA, CDR2 YSYEKL, per germline. Trimming removed 3 bases at V and 7 bases at J, with 6 bases between. Here the CDR3 DNA reads TGCGCCAGCAGCCAGTTGGGTGAAAAACTGTTTTTT. This gives the protein CASSQLGEKLFF.

CDR3 sequence: CASSQDWGSGEKLFF. For the CDR3, the DNA is TGTGCCAGCAGCCAAGATTGGGGGAGTGGGGAAAAACTGTTTTTT. J is TRBJ1-4 and V is TRBV4-2, with a possible D match to TRBD1 (5 bases). CDR3 length equals 15 residues. Between the trimmed V and J ends, which lost 0 bases and 8 bases, there was a span of 13 bases. Germline V gene sequence: CDR1 LGHNA, CDR2 YNFKEQ.

CDR3 coding DNA: TGTGCCAGCACCCAAGGCGGCAGTTATCGGCCCCAGCATTTT. This codes for CASTQGGSYRPQHF. V usage is TRBV2 and J usage is TRBJ1-5, with no clear D. The CDR3 consists of 14 residues. Germline lookup yields CDR1 SNHLY and CDR2 FYNNEI. The V gene lost 7 bases and the J gene lost 9 bases, with 19 bases spanning the gap.

This chain links TRBV7-6 with TRBJ2-1, with 9 bases lining up with TRBD1. This CDR3 spans 15 amino acids. Germline V gives CDR1 SGHVS, CDR2 FNYEAQ. After removal of 3 bases from V and 4 bases from J, the junction contained 4 bases not matched to a gene. This CDR3 reads CASSFTGGGYNEQFF. DNA for the CDR3: TGTGCCAGCAGCTTTACAGGGGGCGGATACAATGAGCAGTTCTTC.

The rearrangement joins TRBV7-2 to TRBJ1-1; unclear D gene. CDR3 length: 15 amino acids. The V end lost 0 bases, the J end lost 3 bases, and 11 bases lay between the germline ends. CDR1 is SGHTA and CDR2 is FQGNSA in the germline V gene. The CDR3 DNA is TGTGCCAGCAGCTTAGCGTTTACGGGAGACACTGAAGCTTTCTTT. Its translation is CASSLAFTGDTEAFF.

Written as DNA, the CDR3 is TGTGCCAGCAGTGCGGTAGGGGGACTATCTAATGAGCAGTTCTTC. Its translation: CASSAVGGLSNEQFF. The chain recombines TRBV6-6 with TRBJ2-1; weak D call: TRBD2 (7 bases). The CDR3 length is 15 residues. Germline CDR1 and CDR2: MNHNY and SVGAGI (reference sequence). The V and J ends lost 5 bases and 7 bases respectively, with 18 bases between them.